These 25 T cell receptor beta chains were all obtained from the same sample, sequenced in a study of cytomegalovirus exposure and HLA in healthy donors. PCR employed 60 Vbeta and 13 Jbeta primers. The repertoire was sequenced with immunoSEQ multiplex PCR; TCRdb's copy has only in-frame clones and lacks some. The sample lists around 150,000 clones, around 77% occurring once. The sequencing input was PBMCs. The receptor source for this set is a man aged 25 to 40 in good health and CMV-seronegative.

The V call is TRBV2, the J call TRBJ2-3, with 7 positions matching TRBD2. CDR1 is SNHLY, CDR2 FYNNEI, per germline. CDR3 length equals 15 residues. V was clipped by 5 bases and J by 2 bases; unmatched bases: 7. The CDR3 sequence: CASSRSGPPTDTQYF. The CDR3 DNA reads as TGTGCCAGCAGTCGTAGCGGGCCACCCACAGATACGCAGTATTTT.

The genes are TRBV7-8 and TRBJ2-7; 7 bases fit TRBD1. V lost 5 bases, J lost 12 bases, and 10 bases stayed unmatched. The CDR3 runs 12 residues. Germline CDR1 reads SGHVS; CDR2 reads FQNEAQ. CDR3: CASSPPDRDLYF. DNA of the CDR3: TGTGCCAGCAGCCCGCCTGACAGGGACCTGTACTTC.

Note on this clone: The junction differs from germline at one of its ends, possibly a read error. The chain has TRBV27 and TRBJ1-2; 9 bases line up with TRBD1. The germline V gene has CDR1 MNHEY and CDR2 SMNVEV (reference sequence). The CDR3 is 15 residues long. The CDR3 DNA reads TGTGCCAGCAGTTCCCGGACAGGGGTTGGCTATGGCTACCCCTTC. Its protein product is CASSSRTGVGYGYPF.

This clone showed up just once. This chain links TRBV5-1 with TRBJ1-4; the D gene is possibly TRBD1 (5 bases). Trimming stripped 3 bases from V and 4 bases from J, with 13 bases between. This CDR3 has 15 residues. Per germline, CDR1 SGHRS and CDR2 YFSETQ. CDR3: CASSSGGSVNEKLFF. As DNA, the CDR3 is TGCGCCAGCAGCTCTGGGGGGAGCGTTAATGAAAAACTGTTTTTT.

The rearrangement links TRBV10-3 to TRBJ2-1, with 9 nucleotides matching TRBD1. V shed 6 bases, J shed 9 bases, and the junction held 6 bases outside the gene matches. The CDR3 runs 13 residues. The germline CDR1 and CDR2 sequences are ENHRY and SYGVKD. This chain's CDR3 is CAIRGQGPSEQFF. The CDR3 DNA follows: TGTGCCATCAGAGGACAGGGGCCTAGTGAGCAGTTCTTC.

The chain joins TRBV28 to TRBJ1-6; possible D gene TRBD1, 6 bases. CDR1 is MDHEN and CDR2 is SYDVKM in the germline V gene. This CDR3 is 15 amino acids long. Trimming took off 6 bases at V and 8 bases at J, with 17 bases between the two ends. CDR3 amino acids: CASRSPGGAYSPLHF. In DNA form, the CDR3 reads TGTGCCAGCAGATCCCCTGGGGGGGCTTATTCACCCCTCCACTTT.

This chain uses TRBV6-1 with TRBJ1-3; D is perhaps TRBD1 (5 bases). V was pared by 6 bases and J by 2 bases, with 11 bases between. The CDR3 totals 14 residues. Germline assignment: CDR1 MNHNS and CDR2 SASEGT. CDR3 amino acids: CASSFSGTGNTIYF. CDR3 DNA: TGTGCCAGCAGCTTCTCAGGGACTGGAAACACCATATATTTT.

The chain is built from TRBV15 and TRBJ2-3; possibly TRBD2 for D (7 bases). The germline V gene encodes CDR1 LNHNV and CDR2 YYDKDF (reference sequence). The CDR3 has 16 residues. V was shortened by 5 bases and J by 6 bases, with 21 bases between the two germline ends. The DNA for the CDR3 is TGTGCCACCAGCCGCTCTAGGGGGGGCCTTAGTGATACGCAGTATTTT. Protein sequence: CATSRSRGGLSDTQYF.

V and J are TRBV27 and TRBJ2-7; possible D gene TRBD2, 6 bases. The length of the CDR3 is 16 residues. Looked up from germline, CDR1 is MNHEY and CDR2 is SMNVEV (reference sequence). With 5 bases removed from V and 0 bases from J, the gap between germline ends came to 17 bases. CDR3 loop: CASSPWTAGRSYEQYF. CDR3 DNA: TGTGCCAGCAGTCCTTGGACGGCGGGGCGCTCCTACGAGCAGTACTTC.

The DNA for the CDR3 is TGTGCCAGCAGCAATTCAGGGGCTAGCTCTGGAAACACCATATATTTT. Its translation is CASSNSGASSGNTIYF. This chain uses TRBV7-9 with TRBJ1-3; a possible D gene is TRBD1 (6 bases). Trimming took 5 bases from V and 0 from J, leaving 14 bases between them. CDR1 is SEHNR, CDR2 FQNEAQ, per germline (reference sequence). The CDR3 is 16 residues long.

This clone was detected once. This chain connects TRBV5-4 to TRBJ2-3; TRBD1 might be the D (6 bases). Germline loops: CDR1 SGHNT, CDR2 YYREEE (reference sequence). With 2 bases removed from V and 3 bases from J, the gap between germline ends came to 7 bases. There are 13 residues in the CDR3. The CDR3 DNA follows: TGTGCCAGCAGCTTACAGGGTACAGATACGCAGTATTTT. Translation gives CASSLQGTDTQYF.

The rearrangement uses TRBV7-8 and TRBJ2-3; 7 positions match TRBD2. After removal of 2 bases from V and 0 bases from J, the junction contained 8 bases not matched to a gene. This CDR3 has 17 amino acids. Germline V gene lookup returns CDR1 SGHVS and CDR2 FQNEAQ. This chain's CDR3 is CASSLRSLAGSTDTQYF. The DNA for the CDR3 is TGTGCCAGCAGCTTACGGTCATTAGCGGGTAGCACAGATACGCAGTATTTT.

The rearrangement links TRBV6-1 to TRBJ2-1; 12 bases agree with TRBD2. The CDR3 is made up of 15 amino acids. Germline CDR1 reads MNHNS; CDR2 reads SASEGT. With V trimmed by 3 bases and J by 7 bases, 4 bases remained unmatched. The CDR3 loop is CASSDTGTSGNEQFF. The CDR3, as DNA: TGTGCCAGCAGTGATACCGGGACTAGCGGGAATGAGCAGTTCTTC.

This rearrangement joins TRBV10-3 to TRBJ1-5; D not certain. Germline lookup yields CDR1 ENHRY and CDR2 SYGVKD. The CDR3 loop spans 14 amino acids. Trimming cost V 11 bases and J 5 bases, with 19 bases left between them. The CDR3 DNA reads TGTGCCTCCACACCAGAGGGTGGTGATCAGCCCCAGCATTTT. This gives the protein CASTPEGGDQPQHF.

Comments on this clone: At the DNA level, this CDR3 is encoded by other sequences in the same sample as well. This chain links TRBV7-9 with TRBJ1-1; 7 positions match TRBD1. V lost 5 bases to trimming and J lost 0 bases; unmatched junction nucleotides: 3. Germline CDR1 and CDR2: SEHNR and FQNEAQ (reference sequence). The CDR3 contains 14 residues. CDR3 bases: TGTGCCAGCAGCCTGGGACAGATGAACACTGAAGCTTTCTTT. Encoded protein: CASSLGQMNTEAFF.

The chain combines TRBV5-4 with TRBJ2-1; possibly TRBD2 for D (6 bases). Germline CDR1 is SGHNT and CDR2 is YYREEE (reference sequence). Trimming cost V 5 bases and J 8 bases, with 14 bases left between them. The CDR3 has 13 residues. CDR3 protein: CASSRDSSDEQFF. The DNA for the CDR3 is TGTGCCAGCAGTCGGGACTCCAGCGATGAGCAGTTCTTC.

This chain joins TRBV30 and TRBJ1-3, with no clear D. Trimming cost V 5 bases and J 0 bases, with 11 bases left between them. The CDR3 contains 14 residues. Germline CDR1 and CDR2: GTSNPN and SVGIG (reference sequence). The CDR3 spells CAWELGYSGNTIYF. DNA of the CDR3: TGTGCCTGGGAACTAGGGTACTCTGGAAACACCATATATTTT.

This clone has only one observation. The chain uses TRBV27 and TRBJ2-7; possible D gene TRBD1, 5 bases. The CDR3 is 15 residues long. V gave up 0 bases and J gave up 5 bases, with 14 bases separating them. In germline, CDR1 is MNHEY, CDR2 SMNVEV (reference sequence). DNA of the CDR3: TGTGCCAGCAGTTTATCGAGAAGGGGCGACAACGAGCAGTACTTC. Translation gives CASSLSRRGDNEQYF.

The chain combines TRBV5-4 with TRBJ1-2; D may be TRBD1 (5 bases). CDR3 length: 15 amino acids. The germline gives CDR1 SGHNT, CDR2 YYREEE (reference sequence). V lost 4 bases, J lost 4 bases, and 17 bases lay in between. The CDR3 loop reads CASSPDGGTFYGYTF. DNA of the CDR3: TGTGCCAGCAGCCCCGACGGGGGAACCTTCTATGGCTACACCTTC.

This clone was seen a single time. The CDR3 spells CASSSLAGEGTDTQYF. The CDR3 coding sequence is TGTGCCAGCAGCTCATTAGCGGGAGAGGGTACAGATACGCAGTATTTT. The chain has TRBV7-3 and TRBJ2-3, with 9 bases identical to TRBD2. Germline V gives CDR1 SGHTA, CDR2 FQGTGA. The J segment lost 3 bases and the V segment lost 4 bases, leaving 8 bases of the junction unmatched. This CDR3 is built from 16 residues.

The genes are TRBV28 and TRBJ1-1; tentatively, D is TRBD1 (5 bases). The V gene's germline CDR1 is MDHEN and CDR2 SYDVKM. V lost 8 bases, J lost 3 bases, and 10 bases lay in between. This CDR3 has 12 amino acids. The CDR3 sequence is CASQDTHTEAFF. CDR3 nucleotides: TGTGCCAGCCAGGACACACACACTGAAGCTTTCTTT. The full variable domain, rest sourced from reference TRBV28 and TRBJ1-1, is DVKVTQSSRYLVKRTGEKVFLECVQDMDHENMFWYRQDPGLGLRLIYFSYDVKMKEKGDIPEGYSVSREKKERFSLILESASTNQTSMYLCASQDTHTEAFFGQGTRLTVV.

This clone has just one count. This chain joins TRBV18 and TRBJ1-2; 7 bases map to TRBD1. J lost 5 bases, V lost 5 bases, and 14 bases had no gene match. The CDR3 spans 16 residues. CDR1 KGHSH and CDR2 LQKENI come from the germline V gene. As DNA, the CDR3 is TGTGCCAGCTCATCGAATGCAGGGGGAGGTCGATATGGCTACACCTTC. Translating gives CASSSNAGGGRYGYTF.

The chain couples TRBV7-8 to TRBJ1-2; 8 bases line up with TRBD1. The CDR3 sequence is 13 residues long. Germline V gives CDR1 SGHVS, CDR2 FQNEAQ. After removal of 4 bases from V and 4 bases from J, the junction contained 2 bases not matched to a gene. The DNA for the CDR3 is TGTGCCAGCAGCTCCGACAGGGGCTATGGCTACACCTTC. It codes for CASSSDRGYGYTF.

The chain joins TRBV4-1 to TRBJ2-5; TRBD2 matches 10 bases. The V gene's germline CDR1 is MGHRA and CDR2 YSYEKL. The CDR3 extends over 15 amino acids. V trimming: 5 bases; J trimming: 4 bases; junction bases outside the gene matches: 7. The CDR3 here is CASSRTSGDSETQYF. In DNA form, the CDR3 reads TGCGCCAGCAGCAGAACTAGCGGGGACTCAGAGACCCAGTACTTC.

The chain combines TRBV7-2 with TRBJ2-5; D may be TRBD2 (6 bases). Germline CDR1 reads SGHTA; CDR2 reads FQGNSA. The CDR3 has 14 residues. The germline V and J ends were trimmed by 5 bases and 4 bases, with 14 bases remaining between them. The CDR3 is CASSAGSGVETQYF. CDR3 sequence (DNA): TGTGCCAGCAGCGCCGGTAGCGGAGTAGAGACCCAGTACTTC.